Below, 30 T cell receptor beta chains from the same sample are listed, as sequenced in a study of Ad26.COV2.S vaccination and SARS-CoV-2 variants. Generated by immunoSEQ multiplex PCR, the TCRdb table keeps only in-frame clones and is missing some. The data contain about 350,000 clones, around 90% of them singletons. Treatment specified: 15 to 20 received Ad26.COV2.S at low or high dose, single or two shots; 5 received placebo; per-sample allocation not given. The samples date from day 63 after the first vaccine or placebo injection. Sequenced here: peripheral blood, sampled in a trial of Ad26.COV2.S vaccine versus placebo. The source of these receptors is a person aged 18 to 59 who received the Ad26.COV2.S COVID-19 vaccine or a placebo.

The chain links TRBV2 to TRBJ2-1, with 9 nucleotides matching TRBD1. CDR1 and CDR2 from the germline V gene are SNHLY and FYNNEI. J lost 3 bases, V lost 4 bases, and 4 bases had no gene match. The CDR3 is 15 residues long. The CDR3, as DNA: TGTGCCAGCAGTGGGGACAGGGAGAACTACAATGAGCAGTTCTTC. Protein sequence: CASSGDRENYNEQFF.

The rearrangement uses TRBV19 and TRBJ2-7, with a tentative D call TRBD2 (5 bases). Trimming shortened V by 2 bases and J by 1 base, and 9 bases separated the two germline ends. The CDR3 length is 14 residues. Looked up from germline, CDR1 is LNHDA and CDR2 is SQIVND (reference sequence). CDR3 bases: TGTGCCAGTAGTATAATGAGCGGATCCTACGAGCAGTACTTC. Encoded protein: CASSIMSGSYEQYF.

The chain couples TRBV7-2 to TRBJ2-7, with 7 bases aligning to TRBD1. V was pared by 6 bases and J by 3 bases, with 11 bases of the junction left unmatched. There are 15 residues in the CDR3. Germline CDR1 reads SGHTA; CDR2 reads FQGNSA. CDR3 nucleotide sequence: TGTGCCAGCAGGATGCCGGGACAGATGTACTACGAGCAGTACTTC. Its protein product is CASRMPGQMYYEQYF.

The V call is TRBV14, the J call TRBJ2-3, with D perhaps TRBD1 (7 bases). Per the germline V gene, CDR1 is SGHDN and CDR2 is FVKESK. The V end lost 0 bases, the J end lost 1 base, and 26 bases lay between the germline ends. This CDR3 comprises 21 residues. As DNA, the CDR3 is TGTGCCAGCAGCCAAGAGTACAGGGGAGGATTAGCGGCCACCCGCACAGATACGCAGTATTTT. Translation gives CASSQEYRGGLAATRTDTQYF.

J is TRBJ1-2 and V is TRBV3-1 (or the pseudogene TRBV3-2); TRBD1 might be the D (6 bases). Per germline, CDR1 LGHDT and CDR2 YNNKEL (reference sequence). The CDR3 consists of 13 residues. Trimming removed 5 bases at V and 6 bases at J, with 13 bases between. The DNA for the CDR3 is TGTGCCAGCAGCTTCCGACAGGTTCATGGCTACACCTTC. Translation gives CASSFRQVHGYTF.

V gene TRBV28 combines with J gene TRBJ1-1; 11 bases fit TRBD1. The CDR3 extends over 15 amino acids. V lost 6 bases and J lost 2; bases outside the gene matches: 5. Germline V gives CDR1 MDHEN, CDR2 SYDVKM. The CDR3 region has the DNA TGTGCCAGCAGACCGGGGACAGGGGGAAACACTGAAGCTTTCTTT. This codes for CASRPGTGGNTEAFF.

J is TRBJ2-3 and V is TRBV24-1, with 8 bases fitting TRBD1. Germline CDR1 and CDR2: KGHDR and SFDVKD. CDR3 length: 15 residues. V lost 4 bases and J lost 5; bases outside the gene matches: 7. CDR3 residues: CATSDRGQAEDTQYF. The CDR3 nucleotides are TGTGCCACCAGTGACAGGGGACAGGCTGAAGATACGCAGTATTTT.

J is TRBJ1-2 and V is TRBV2, with a tentative D call TRBD1 (6 bases). Trimming shortened V by 1 base and J by 7 bases, and 13 bases separated the two germline ends. This CDR3 region has 14 residues. From germline, CDR1 is SNHLY and CDR2 FYNNEI. CDR3 region: CASSEDHREAGYTF. For the CDR3, the DNA is TGTGCCAGCAGTGAAGACCACAGGGAAGCTGGCTACACCTTC.

The chain carries TRBV30 and TRBJ2-7, with unresolved D. Between the trimmed V and J ends, which lost 3 bases and 2 bases, there was a span of 11 bases. CDR3 length equals 13 residues. CDR1 is GTSNPN, CDR2 SVGIG, per germline (reference sequence). This CDR3 reads CAWSQQAPYEQYF. The CDR3 DNA reads as TGTGCCTGGAGCCAGCAGGCGCCCTACGAGCAGTACTTC.

The chain is built from TRBV6-5 and TRBJ1-6; no reliable D call. Trimming removed 7 bases from V and 9 bases from J, with 19 bases in between. There are 15 residues in the CDR3. Germline CDR1 reads MNHEY; CDR2 reads SVGAGI. The CDR3 nucleotides are TGTGCCAGCATTTCTAGCGGGGAGCGGAGTTCACCCCTCCACTTT. This gives the protein CASISSGERSSPLHF.

The chain uses TRBV6-4 and TRBJ2-3; D not certain. Germline V gene lookup returns CDR1 MRHNA and CDR2 SNTAGT. Trimming cost V 6 bases and J 4 bases, with 17 bases left between them. There are 15 residues in the CDR3. CDR3 loop: CASSPDGSASDTQYF. Written as DNA, the CDR3 is TGTGCCAGCAGCCCTGACGGTTCAGCATCAGATACGCAGTATTTT.

To note about this clone: In the same sample, other DNA sequences code for this CDR3. The chain couples TRBV28 to TRBJ1-2, with unresolved D. The CDR3 runs 12 residues. Germline-derived CDR1 and CDR2 are MDHEN and SYDVKM. Trimming pared 2 bases from V and 3 bases from J, leaving 4 bases between. The CDR3 here is CASSLQDYGYTF. The CDR3 DNA is TGTGCCAGCAGTTTACAGGACTATGGCTACACCTTC.

The chain links TRBV19 to TRBJ1-4; D remains unclear. CDR1 and CDR2 (germline): LNHDA, SQIVND (reference sequence). Trimming cost V 5 bases and J 7 bases, with 17 bases left between them. The CDR3 covers 15 residues. The CDR3 region has the DNA TGTGCCAGTAGTGGGCGGACTGACCCTGGTGAAAAACTGTTTTTT. This encodes CASSGRTDPGEKLFF.

The chain carries TRBV6-6 and TRBJ2-5; D might be TRBD2 (6 bases). The CDR3 has 15 amino acids. Per the germline V gene, CDR1 is MNHNY and CDR2 is SVGAGI (reference sequence). V shed 2 bases and J shed 7 bases, with 17 bases lying between them. CDR3 sequence: CASSYIASSGGTQYF. In DNA form, the CDR3 reads TGTGCCAGCAGTTACATAGCGAGTAGCGGCGGGACCCAGTACTTC.

This chain links TRBV5-8 with TRBJ2-2; no definite D call. In germline, CDR1 is SGHTS, CDR2 YDEGEE. Trimming left V 0 bases short and J 7 bases short, with 16 bases between. CDR3 length: 16 residues. CDR3 protein: CASSLESLVDFGELFF. For the CDR3, the DNA is TGTGCCAGCAGCTTGGAATCGTTGGTAGACTTCGGGGAGCTGTTTTTT.

The table lists this clone with a count of one. This chain connects TRBV9 to TRBJ1-3, with TRBD1 matching 9 bases. Germline assignment: CDR1 SGDLS and CDR2 YYNGEE. V gave up 0 bases and J gave up 0 bases; unmatched junction bases: 10. The CDR3 is 19 residues long. The chain's CDR3 is CASSVDIGWGQGSGNTIYF. The CDR3 DNA reads TGTGCCAGCAGCGTAGATATTGGGTGGGGACAGGGCTCTGGAAACACCATATATTTT.

The V call is TRBV11-2, the J call TRBJ1-3; 8 bases are a match to TRBD1. The CDR3 length is 14 residues. Germline CDR1 is SGHAT and CDR2 is FQNNGV. The J segment lost 8 bases and the V segment lost 1 base, leaving 4 bases of the junction unmatched. The CDR3 bases are TGTGCCAGCAGCTTAGCAGGGGGCAAATACACCATATATTTT. The encoded protein is CASSLAGGKYTIYF.

V is TRBV19 and J is TRBJ2-5; 13 bases agree with TRBD2. Germline V gene lookup returns CDR1 LNHDA and CDR2 SQIVND (reference sequence). This CDR3 has 18 amino acids. V shed 3 bases, J shed 4 bases, and the junction held 11 bases outside the gene matches. This CDR3 reads CASSIPPGLAGVRETQYF. CDR3 in DNA: TGTGCCAGTAGTATCCCCCCAGGACTAGCGGGAGTTCGAGAGACCCAGTACTTC.

V gene TRBV4-2 combines with J gene TRBJ2-7; 8 positions match TRBD1. CDR3 length equals 13 residues. Germline-derived CDR1 and CDR2 are LGHNA and YNFKEQ. V lost 5 bases to trimming and J lost 12 bases; unmatched junction nucleotides: 12. CDR3 loop: CASSSRRWDRRYF. The CDR3 DNA reads as TGTGCCAGCAGCTCCCGGAGGTGGGACAGGCGGTACTTC.

This clone has more than one count but fewer than ten. V is TRBV27 and J is TRBJ1-5; unclear D gene. The CDR3 spans 15 residues. Trimming left V 3 bases short and J 1 base short, with 10 bases between. Germline V gene data show CDR1 as MNHEY and CDR2 as SMNVEV (reference sequence). CDR3 coding DNA: TGTGCCAGCAGTTTGGACCGAGGGAGCAATCAGCCCCAGCATTTT. It translates to CASSLDRGSNQPQHF.

This clone came up many times. The chain is built from TRBV2 and TRBJ2-3; unclear D gene. Trimming cost V 6 bases and J 0 bases, with 13 bases left between them. This CDR3 region has 15 residues. CDR1 and CDR2 from the germline V gene are SNHLY and FYNNEI. Here the CDR3 reads CASRGMAYSTDTQYF. CDR3 nucleotides: TGTGCCAGCAGGGGTATGGCCTACAGCACAGATACGCAGTATTTT.

This chain links TRBV29-1 with TRBJ1-1, with a tentative D call TRBD1 (6 bases). The germline gives CDR1 SQVTM, CDR2 ANQGSEA. V lost 5 bases, J lost 2 bases, and 12 bases lay in between. The CDR3 contains 13 residues. The CDR3 sequence is CSVWGQPNTEAFF. CDR3 DNA: TGCAGCGTTTGGGGGCAGCCTAACACTGAAGCTTTCTTT.

The chain recombines TRBV27 with TRBJ1-5; perhaps TRBD1 as D (5 bases). V lost 6 bases to trimming and J lost 2 bases, with 8 bases between them. Germline V gives CDR1 MNHEY, CDR2 SMNVEV (reference sequence). This CDR3 has 13 amino acids. DNA for the CDR3: TGTGCCAGCAGGAGGGGTGGCAATCAGCCCCAGCATTTT. Encoded protein: CASRRGGNQPQHF.

The J gene is TRBJ2-7, the V gene TRBV29-1; 7 positions match TRBD2. This CDR3 region has 12 residues. V dropped 5 bases and J dropped 2; count of bases not matched to a gene: 3. Germline CDR1 SQVTM, CDR2 ANQGSEA. CDR3 loop: CSVLRETYEQYF. CDR3 coding DNA: TGCAGCGTTCTGCGGGAGACCTACGAGCAGTACTTC.

This clone was observed once. V usage is TRBV27 and J usage is TRBJ2-6; D gene uncertain. The germline V gene encodes CDR1 MNHEY and CDR2 SMNVEV (reference sequence). The CDR3 spans 16 residues. Deletions cut 2 bases from V and 0 bases from J, with 8 bases between. The CDR3 protein is CASSLRTFSGANVLTF. The CDR3 nucleotides read TGTGCCAGCAGTTTAAGGACCTTCTCTGGGGCCAACGTCCTGACTTTC. The full variable domain, in which reference TRBV27 and TRBJ2-6 provide the parts outside the CDR3, is EAQVTQNPRYLITVTGKKLTVTCSQNMNHEYMSWYRQDPGLGLRQIYYSMNVEVTDKGDVPEGYKVSRKEKRNFPLILESPSPNQTSLYFCASSLRTFSGANVLTFGAGSRLTVL.

The gene calls are TRBV15 and TRBJ2-7, with D tentatively TRBD1 or TRBD2 (6 bases each). The CDR3 runs 14 residues. V shed 0 bases and J shed 2 bases, with 8 bases lying between them. The germline CDR1 and CDR2 sequences are LNHNV and YYDKDF (reference sequence). CDR3 in amino acids: CATSREGGPYEQYF. DNA of the CDR3: TGTGCCACCAGCAGAGAAGGGGGGCCCTACGAGCAGTACTTC.

This chain joins TRBV5-1 and TRBJ1-5, with no clear D. Deletions cut 0 bases from V and 5 bases from J, with 9 bases between. Looked up from germline, CDR1 is SGHRS and CDR2 is YFSETQ. The CDR3 has 14 amino acids. This CDR3 reads CASSLGGTHQPQHF. CDR3 bases: TGCGCCAGCAGCTTGGGGGGAACCCATCAGCCCCAGCATTTT.

V usage is TRBV2 and J usage is TRBJ2-1; 8 nucleotides agree with TRBD1. Germline lookup yields CDR1 SNHLY and CDR2 FYNNEI. CDR3 length equals 15 residues. The trim removed 6 bases at V and 2 bases at J, leaving 6 bases unmatched. DNA of the CDR3: TGTGCCAGCAGGGGCGACAGGGGAACCTACAATGAGCAGTTCTTC. Its translation is CASRGDRGTYNEQFF.

The V call is TRBV5-8, the J call TRBJ1-1, with D possibly TRBD1 on 5 matching bases. Germline loops: CDR1 SGHTS, CDR2 YDEGEE. Trimming shortened V by 4 bases and J by 6 bases, and 16 bases separated the two germline ends. The CDR3 totals 14 residues. The CDR3 nucleotides are TGTGCCAGCAGCCTAAGTGATAGGGACGCTGAAGCTTTCTTT. It codes for CASSLSDRDAEAFF.

The chain links TRBV5-6 to TRBJ1-2; maybe TRBD1 (5 bases). The CDR3 length is 13 residues. With 2 bases removed from V and 2 bases from J, the gap between germline ends came to 7 bases. Germline V lookup: CDR1 SGHDT, CDR2 YYEEEE. CDR3 nucleotides: TGTGCCAGCAGCTTACAGGACAACTATGGCTACACCTTC. Translation: CASSLQDNYGYTF.